The 18 T cell receptor beta chains below were found in one sample sequenced in a study of graft-versus-host responses after intestinal transplantation. Their antigen targets remain unknown. Measured with immunoSEQ multiplex PCR; TCRdb has only the in-frame clones, and not every one. The table lists roughly 81,000 clones, roughly 80% of them singletons, with 0.83% in the top ten. Sequencing was performed on unstimulated CD4+ T cells sorted from spleen or lymph node cells, taken before intestinal transplant. These receptors were taken from a human donor who received an intestinal transplant.

The chain links TRBV4-1 to TRBJ2-7; D gene ambiguous. V dropped 0 bases and J dropped 3 bases, with 6 bases sitting between them. Per germline, CDR1 MGHRA and CDR2 YSYEKL. This CDR3 is 13 amino acids long. The CDR3 coding sequence is TGCGCCAGCAGCCAAGACCTATACTACGAGCAGTACTTC. Amino acids: CASSQDLYYEQYF.

The chain carries TRBV28 and TRBJ2-7; 10 positions match TRBD1. Trimming cost V 5 bases and J 2 bases; bases outside gene matches: 18. This CDR3 spans 19 amino acids. Germline CDR1 and CDR2: MDHEN and SYDVKM. CDR3 sequence reads: CASSLPGEYRDRGTYEQYF. For the CDR3, the DNA is TGTGCCAGCAGTCTCCCGGGGGAATACCGGGACAGGGGTACCTACGAGCAGTACTTC.

This clone was picked up one time. V is TRBV6-5 and J is TRBJ1-5; D ambiguous. Germline V gene lookup returns CDR1 MNHEY and CDR2 SVGAGI. This CDR3 region has 13 residues. V was trimmed by 6 bases and J by 6 bases, leaving 12 bases between them. The CDR3 protein is CASSLFAGQPQHF. CDR3 DNA: TGTGCCAGCAGCCTCTTCGCAGGTCAGCCCCAGCATTTT.

The chain employs TRBV7-6 and TRBJ1-6; 8 bases map to TRBD1. This CDR3 region has 14 residues. The germline V gene has CDR1 SGHVS and CDR2 FNYEAQ. After removal of 1 base from V and 13 bases from J, the junction contained 6 bases not matched to a gene. The CDR3, as DNA: TGTGCCAGCAGCTTAGAGGACAGGGAGTCGCCCCTCCACTTT. Its translation: CASSLEDRESPLHF.

This chain uses TRBV6-6 with TRBJ2-7; TRBD1 aligns across 7 bases. Unmatched junction bases numbered 10, after V lost 2 bases and J lost 3 bases. In germline, CDR1 is MNHNY, CDR2 SVGAGI (reference sequence). There are 16 residues in the CDR3. CDR3 sequence reads: CASSYGRQGIFYEQYF. The CDR3, as DNA: TGTGCCAGCAGTTACGGTCGACAGGGAATCTTCTACGAGCAGTACTTC.

CDR3 region: CASVTTGIRGYTF. The CDR3 DNA follows: TGTGCCAGCGTTACCACAGGGATCCGTGGCTACACCTTC. The V call is TRBV28, the J call TRBJ1-2; D is perhaps TRBD1 (6 bases). CDR1 and CDR2 (germline): MDHEN, SYDVKM. The germline V and J ends were trimmed by 8 bases and 7 bases, with 17 bases remaining between them. This CDR3 contains 13 residues.

This clone appeared a single time. The chain has TRBV5-4 and TRBJ2-3; 7 bases match TRBD1. Trimming removed 4 bases from V and 1 base from J; junction bases left unmatched: 9. This CDR3 comprises 16 residues. The germline gives CDR1 SGHNT, CDR2 YYREEE (reference sequence). CDR3 sequence reads: CASSHRGWGGTDTQYF. CDR3 in DNA: TGTGCCAGCAGCCACAGGGGTTGGGGAGGCACAGATACGCAGTATTTT.

V and J are TRBV19 and TRBJ2-7; TRBD2 agrees at 9 bases. CDR1 is LNHDA, CDR2 SQIVND, per germline (reference sequence). The V segment lost 7 bases and the J segment 2 bases; nucleotides outside the gene matches: 9. The CDR3 is 15 residues long. The CDR3 here is CASTRGTSWPYEQYF. CDR3 nucleotides: TGTGCCAGTACCCGTGGGACTAGCTGGCCCTACGAGCAGTACTTC.

This sequence joins TRBV5-1 and TRBJ2-5, with a tentative D call TRBD2 (7 bases). The last part of the DNA fits TRBJ2-7 better; the J call may be wrong. The CDR3 sequence is 14 residues long. CDR1 and CDR2 from the germline V gene are SGHRS and YFSETQ. The CDR3 here is CASSSLGGAYEQYF. CDR3 DNA sequence: TGCGCCAGCAGCTCCTTAGGGGGGGCCTACGAGCAGTACTTC.

The V and J genes are TRBV2 and TRBJ1-4; the D gene is possibly TRBD1 (6 bases). There are 15 residues in the CDR3. Germline CDR1 and CDR2: SNHLY and FYNNEI. V dropped 6 bases and J dropped 4 bases, with 15 bases sitting between them. The CDR3 DNA follows: TGTGCCAGCAGGCCAGGGGCCATTAGTAATGAAAAACTGTTTTTT. It encodes CASRPGAISNEKLFF.

The chain combines TRBV9 with TRBJ2-1; TRBD2 matches at 9 bases. With V trimmed by 0 bases and J by 8 bases, 6 bases remained unmatched. This CDR3 is built from 15 residues. The germline CDR1 and CDR2 sequences are SGDLS and YYNGEE. DNA for the CDR3: TGTGCCAGCAGCGTAGGCGGGAGGGCCGGGGATGAGCAGTTCTTC. Encoded protein: CASSVGGRAGDEQFF. The full variable domain, in which reference TRBV9 and TRBJ2-1 provide the parts outside the CDR3, is DSGVTQTPKHLITATGQRVTLRCSPRSGDLSVYWYQQSLDQGLQFLIQYYNGEERAKGNILERFSAQQFPDLHSELNLSSLELGDSALYFCASSVGGRAGDEQFFGPGTRLTVL.

The chain combines TRBV6-5 with TRBJ2-7; D uncertain. Germline V lookup: CDR1 MNHEY, CDR2 SVGAGI. Trimming removed 0 bases at V and 2 bases at J, with 14 bases between. The CDR3 covers 16 residues. In nucleotides, the CDR3 is TGTGCCAGCAGTTACTCGATGTCGGCTAGAGCCTACGAGCAGTACTTC. It translates to CASSYSMSARAYEQYF.

The J gene is TRBJ1-2, the V gene TRBV11-2, with a weak D call TRBD1 (5 bases). Germline V CDR1 and CDR2: SGHAT, FQNNGV. The CDR3 covers 15 residues. Deletions cut 5 bases from V and 3 bases from J, with 16 bases between. Here the CDR3 reads CASSHSPSGDYGYTF. In nucleotides, the CDR3 is TGTGCCAGCAGCCACTCCCCCTCGGGGGACTATGGCTACACCTTC.

This rearrangement joins TRBV25-1 to TRBJ2-3; unclear D gene. CDR3 length: 13 amino acids. The germline gives CDR1 MGHDK, CDR2 SYGVNS. Trimming stripped 4 bases from V and 1 base from J, with 6 bases between. The CDR3 sequence: CASSVTGTDTQYF. The DNA for the CDR3 is TGTGCCAGCAGTGTTACAGGCACAGATACGCAGTATTTT.

The CDR3 DNA follows: TGTGCCAGCAGTTCCCCGGGACTAGCGGGGGGTTGGACCTACGAGCAGTACTTC. Its protein product is CASSSPGLAGGWTYEQYF. V gene TRBV28 combines with J gene TRBJ2-7; 15 positions agree with TRBD2. The CDR3 totals 18 residues. Germline V gene sequence: CDR1 MDHEN, CDR2 SYDVKM. Trimming cost V 4 bases and J 2 bases; bases outside gene matches: 9.

The gene calls are TRBV28 and TRBJ1-4; the D gene is possibly TRBD1 (5 bases). Germline CDR1 MDHEN, CDR2 SYDVKM. The CDR3 length is 15 residues. Trimming stripped 5 bases from V and 5 bases from J, with 15 bases between. The chain's CDR3 is CASSPRGRRNEKLFF. The CDR3 nucleotides are TGTGCCAGCAGTCCTAGGGGCAGACGAAATGAAAAACTGTTTTTT.

The rearrangement uses TRBV20-1 and TRBJ2-1, with unresolved D. V lost 6 bases and J 12 bases, leaving 12 bases between the germline ends. The CDR3 is 10 amino acids. The germline gives CDR1 DFQATT, CDR2 SNEGSKA (reference sequence). The CDR3 spells CSASDIWQFF. CDR3 nucleotides: TGCAGTGCCTCAGATATATGGCAGTTCTTC.

This chain joins TRBV2 and TRBJ2-1, with 7 bases lining up with TRBD2. Germline loops: CDR1 SNHLY, CDR2 FYNNEI. J gave up 8 bases and V 7 bases, and 5 bases lay outside the gene matches. This CDR3 region has 12 residues. The DNA for the CDR3 is TGTGCCAGCAAAGAGCGGGGAGATGAGCAGTTCTTC. It is translated as CASKERGDEQFF.